A selection of T cell receptor beta chains follows, all from one sample in a study of blood T cells in healthy people across ages. Via MiXCR, TCRdb re-called the 5' RACE reads, giving one row per CDR3 protein. The sample records about 1.5 million distinct CDR3 sequences, 35% to 45% being singletons. The sample taken for sequencing was blood. These receptors all come from a woman aged 18-29 years in good health. Both conserved end residues are part of each CDR3. The order of the fields is D gene, V gene, clone size, J gene, CDR3 protein, CDR3 DNA. A D gene is named only where the DNA matches it firmly. The size entry is marked missing in some rows and otherwise reads once, few, many or a size class.

d_gene: .; v_gene: TRBV5-1; abundance: .; j_gene: TRBJ1-1; CDR3aa: CASSVVGRTEAFF; CDR3nt: TGCGCCAGCAGCGTCGTCGGTAGGACTGAAGCTTTCTTT
d_gene: TRBD2; v_gene: TRBV4-3; abundance: .; j_gene: TRBJ2-7; CDR3aa: CASSHAGELQHEQYF; CDR3nt: TGCGCCAGCAGCCACGCGGGAGAGCTGCAACACGAGCAGTACTTC
d_gene: .; v_gene: TRBV12-3/TRBV12-4; abundance: few; j_gene: TRBJ1-2; CDR3aa: CASSLRGWNGYTF; CDR3nt: TGTGCCAGCAGTTTAAGGGGTTGGAATGGCTACACCTTC
d_gene: TRBD2; v_gene: TRBV9; abundance: many; j_gene: TRBJ2-3; CDR3aa: CASSVEPSGSTDTQYF; CDR3nt: TGTGCCAGCAGCGTAGAGCCTAGCGGGAGCACAGATACGCAGTATTTT
d_gene: .; v_gene: TRBV6-2/TRBV6-3; abundance: .; j_gene: TRBJ2-5; CDR3aa: CASSYVTKTQYF; CDR3nt: TGTGCCAGCAGTTATGTGACGAAGACCCAGTACTTC
d_gene: .; v_gene: TRBV4-3; abundance: .; j_gene: TRBJ1-2; CDR3aa: CASSQGRGLSYGYTF; CDR3nt: TGCGCCAGCAGCCAAGGTCGGGGGTTGAGCTATGGCTACACCTTC
d_gene: .; v_gene: TRBV29-1; abundance: .; j_gene: TRBJ2-7; CDR3aa: CSVGKRTSSYEQYF; CDR3nt: TGCAGCGTTGGTAAGCGGACCAGCTCCTACGAGCAGTACTTC
d_gene: TRBD1; v_gene: TRBV7-9; abundance: few; j_gene: TRBJ2-5; CDR3aa: CASSSGTGLQETQYF; CDR3nt: TGTGCCAGCAGCTCGGGGACAGGGTTACAAGAGACCCAGTACTTC
d_gene: TRBD1; v_gene: TRBV6-1; abundance: .; j_gene: TRBJ1-2; CDR3aa: CASSDGTGLYGYTF; CDR3nt: TGTGCCAGCAGTGACGGGACAGGGCTCTATGGCTACACCTTC
d_gene: .; v_gene: TRBV16; abundance: few; j_gene: TRBJ2-7; CDR3aa: CASSRGGFDYEQYF; CDR3nt: TGTGCCAGCAGCCGAGGGGGTTTTGATTACGAGCAGTACTTC
d_gene: .; v_gene: TRBV24-1; abundance: .; j_gene: TRBJ2-1; CDR3aa: CATSDSGPNNEQFF; CDR3nt: TGTGCCACCAGTGATTCAGGGCCGAACAATGAGCAGTTCTTC
d_gene: .; v_gene: TRBV5-1; abundance: .; j_gene: TRBJ2-7; CDR3aa: CASSHDRSYEQYF; CDR3nt: TGCGCCAGCAGCCACGACAGGTCCTACGAGCAGTACTTC
d_gene: .; v_gene: TRBV4-2; abundance: .; j_gene: TRBJ2-4; CDR3aa: CASSQVGGRAKNIQYF; CDR3nt: TGTGCCAGCAGCCAAGTCGGGGGACGGGCCAAAAACATTCAGTACTTC
d_gene: .; v_gene: TRBV6-5; abundance: .; j_gene: TRBJ2-1; CDR3aa: CASSYSVAYEQFF; CDR3nt: TGTGCCAGCAGTTACTCGGTAGCCTATGAGCAGTTCTTC
d_gene: TRBD2; v_gene: TRBV12-3/TRBV12-4; abundance: few; j_gene: TRBJ2-5; CDR3aa: CASSLALAGDGFETQYF; CDR3nt: TGTGCCAGCAGTTTAGCACTAGCGGGTGATGGGTTTGAGACCCAGTACTTC
d_gene: .; v_gene: TRBV28; abundance: few; j_gene: TRBJ2-3; CDR3aa: CASSVEDSSTDTQYF; CDR3nt: TGTGCCAGCAGTGTAGAGGACAGTTCCACAGATACGCAGTATTTT
d_gene: .; v_gene: TRBV4-2; abundance: .; j_gene: TRBJ2-3; CDR3aa: CASSQDSFSSTDTQYF; CDR3nt: TGTGCCAGCAGCCAAGATAGTTTCTCGAGCACAGATACGCAGTATTTT
d_gene: .; v_gene: TRBV12-3/TRBV12-4; abundance: few; j_gene: TRBJ2-1; CDR3aa: CASSLGPIRGTYNEQFF; CDR3nt: TGTGCCAGCAGTTTAGGGCCGATCAGAGGCACCTACAATGAGCAGTTCTTC
d_gene: .; v_gene: TRBV3-1; abundance: .; j_gene: TRBJ2-7; CDR3aa: CAASSINYEQYF; CDR3nt: TGTGCCGCTAGCTCAATCAACTACGAGCAGTACTTC
d_gene: TRBD1; v_gene: TRBV12-3/TRBV12-4; abundance: few; j_gene: TRBJ1-1; CDR3aa: CASSSIHRGLHPGDTEAFF; CDR3nt: TGTGCCAGCAGTTCCATACACAGGGGGCTACACCCCGGGGACACTGAAGCTTTCTTT
d_gene: .; v_gene: TRBV7-2; abundance: few; j_gene: TRBJ2-7; CDR3aa: CASSLQQGPYNEQYF; CDR3nt: TGTGCCAGCAGCCTACAACAGGGCCCCTACAATGAGCAGTACTTC
d_gene: .; v_gene: TRBV2; abundance: .; j_gene: TRBJ2-1; CDR3aa: CASSVQGSNEQFF; CDR3nt: TGTGCCAGCAGTGTACAGGGATCCAATGAGCAGTTCTTC
d_gene: .; v_gene: TRBV29-1; abundance: .; j_gene: TRBJ2-3; CDR3aa: CSVSALAASTDTQYF; CDR3nt: TGCAGCGTTTCAGCCTTAGCGGCTAGCACAGATACGCAGTATTTT
d_gene: TRBD1; v_gene: TRBV4-1; abundance: .; j_gene: TRBJ1-5; CDR3aa: CARSQDLTGVNQPQHF; CDR3nt: TGCGCCAGGAGCCAAGATTTGACAGGGGTCAATCAGCCCCAGCATTTT
d_gene: TRBD1; v_gene: TRBV6-6; abundance: .; j_gene: TRBJ2-7; CDR3aa: CVSSRDRISYEQYF; CDR3nt: TGTGTCAGCAGTAGGGACAGGATCTCCTACGAGCAGTACTTC
d_gene: .; v_gene: TRBV20-1; abundance: .; j_gene: TRBJ2-7; CDR3aa: CSAAGPAYEQYF; CDR3nt: TGCAGTGCTGCGGGCCCAGCCTACGAGCAGTACTTC
d_gene: .; v_gene: TRBV6-6; abundance: .; j_gene: TRBJ2-7; CDR3aa: CASSYGSAPYEQYF; CDR3nt: TGTGCCAGCAGTTACGGTTCGGCACCTTACGAGCAGTACTTC
d_gene: TRBD2; v_gene: TRBV20-1; abundance: few; j_gene: TRBJ2-7; CDR3aa: CSARLADSYEQYF; CDR3nt: TGCAGTGCTAGACTAGCGGACTCCTACGAGCAGTACTTC
d_gene: .; v_gene: TRBV20-1; abundance: once; j_gene: TRBJ2-5; CDR3aa: CSAVTSLETQYF; CDR3nt: TGCAGTGCTGTCACATCATTAGAGACCCAGTACTTC
d_gene: TRBD1; v_gene: TRBV3-1; abundance: .; j_gene: TRBJ1-2; CDR3aa: CASSQGWAKQGGYGYTF; CDR3nt: TGTGCCAGCAGCCAAGGTTGGGCCAAGCAGGGGGGCTATGGCTACACCTTC
d_gene: .; v_gene: TRBV9; abundance: few; j_gene: TRBJ2-1; CDR3aa: CASSVEGVGSYNEQFF; CDR3nt: TGTGCCAGCAGCGTTGAAGGCGTTGGCTCCTACAATGAGCAGTTCTTC
d_gene: .; v_gene: TRBV20-1; abundance: .; j_gene: TRBJ2-5; CDR3aa: CSAIRLGREETQYF; CDR3nt: TGCAGTGCTATTCGACTTGGTCGGGAAGAGACCCAGTACTTC
d_gene: TRBD1; v_gene: TRBV12-3/TRBV12-4; abundance: .; j_gene: TRBJ2-7; CDR3aa: CASSFGQGVYNEQYF; CDR3nt: TGTGCCAGCAGTTTTGGACAGGGGGTCTACAATGAGCAGTACTTC
d_gene: .; v_gene: TRBV29-1; abundance: few; j_gene: TRBJ1-1; CDR3aa: CSVYVFTEAFF; CDR3nt: TGCAGCGTTTATGTTTTCACTGAAGCTTTCTTT
d_gene: .; v_gene: TRBV5-5; abundance: .; j_gene: TRBJ1-5; CDR3aa: CASSPDTNQPQHF; CDR3nt: TGTGCCAGCAGCCCCGACACTAATCAGCCCCAGCATTTT
d_gene: .; v_gene: TRBV5-1; abundance: .; j_gene: TRBJ2-7; CDR3aa: CASSWTLTYEQYF; CDR3nt: TGCGCCAGCAGCTGGACTCTTACCTACGAGCAGTACTTC
d_gene: TRBD2; v_gene: TRBV5-1; abundance: few; j_gene: TRBJ2-7; CDR3aa: CASSYAAGGRSPEQYF; CDR3nt: TGCGCCAGCAGCTACGCTGCGGGGGGGCGATCCCCCGAGCAGTACTTC
d_gene: TRBD1; v_gene: TRBV5-1; abundance: few; j_gene: TRBJ1-2; CDR3aa: CASSFLPPGQGDYGYTF; CDR3nt: TGCGCCAGCAGCTTCTTACCACCGGGACAGGGCGACTATGGCTACACCTTC
d_gene: .; v_gene: TRBV7-9; abundance: .; j_gene: TRBJ1-1; CDR3aa: CASSHGASMNTEAFF; CDR3nt: TGTGCCAGCAGCCACGGGGCCTCCATGAACACTGAAGCTTTCTTT
d_gene: TRBD2; v_gene: TRBV9; abundance: few; j_gene: TRBJ2-7; CDR3aa: CASSPGTSGDYEQYF; CDR3nt: TGTGCCAGCAGCCCCGGGACTAGCGGGGACTACGAGCAGTACTTC
d_gene: .; v_gene: TRBV29-1; abundance: .; j_gene: TRBJ2-7; CDR3aa: CSVDDQGRYEQYF; CDR3nt: TGCAGCGTTGACGACCAGGGGCGATACGAGCAGTACTTC
d_gene: TRBD1; v_gene: TRBV12-3/TRBV12-4; abundance: many; j_gene: TRBJ2-5; CDR3aa: CASSWGQGETQYF; CDR3nt: TGTGCCAGCAGTTGGGGACAGGGAGAGACCCAGTACTTC
d_gene: .; v_gene: TRBV27; abundance: .; j_gene: TRBJ1-6; CDR3aa: CASSLWDPISSYNSPLHF; CDR3nt: TGTGCCAGCAGTTTGTGGGACCCCATAAGTTCCTATAATTCACCCCTCCACTTT
d_gene: TRBD2; v_gene: TRBV20-1; abundance: .; j_gene: TRBJ2-3; CDR3aa: CSARMAGGPVGTQYF; CDR3nt: TGCAGTGCTAGGATGGCGGGAGGGCCTGTCGGTACGCAGTATTTT
d_gene: TRBD2; v_gene: TRBV9; abundance: .; j_gene: TRBJ2-5; CDR3aa: CASSAGLAGGTEQYF; CDR3nt: TGTGCCAGCAGCGCAGGACTAGCGGGAGGGACTGAGCAGTACTTC